These 13 T cell receptor beta chains came from one sample sequenced in a study of T cell changes during pregnancy in multiple sclerosis. Some clones are missing from TCRdb's copy, which holds only in-frame ones; the method was immunoSEQ multiplex PCR. In the table there are roughly 40,000 clones, around nine tenths of which are singletons. Source: peripheral blood, taken before pregnancy. All receptors come from a female donor with multiple sclerosis, enrolled in a pregnancy study.

V gene TRBV6-1 combines with J gene TRBJ2-7, with a weak D call TRBD2 (5 bases). Trimming took off 0 bases at V and 0 bases at J, with 6 bases between the two ends. Germline V gene lookup returns CDR1 MNHNS and CDR2 SASEGT. This CDR3 comprises 14 residues. CDR3 loop: CASSEAGSSYEQYF. CDR3 DNA sequence: TGTGCCAGCAGTGAAGCAGGGAGCTCCTACGAGCAGTACTTC.

V gene TRBV14 combines with J gene TRBJ2-5, with no clear D. CDR3 length: 13 residues. In germline, CDR1 is SGHDN, CDR2 FVKESK. V was cut by 0 bases and J by 7 bases, with 9 bases left in between. This CDR3 is CASSQDIVGTQYF. CDR3 DNA sequence: TGTGCCAGCAGCCAAGATATAGTCGGGACCCAGTACTTC.

This clone was seen a few times. The chain uses TRBV21-1 and TRBJ1-1; TRBD1 is the table's D call and was not checked against the DNA. TRBV21-1 is tagged as a pseudogene. The CDR3 loop spans 9 amino acids. The CDR3 reads CASSRQEPF. As DNA, the CDR3 is TGTGCCAGCAGCCGACAGGAGCCCTTT.

This rearrangement joins TRBV18 to TRBJ2-3, with D unclear. The germline V gene has CDR1 KGHSH and CDR2 LQKENI. Between the trimmed V and J ends, which lost 2 bases and 2 bases, there was a span of 11 bases. CDR3 length equals 15 residues. In nucleotides, the CDR3 is TGTGCCAGCTCACCAAGTGTTGCAGTCACAGATACGCAGTATTTT. Encoded protein: CASSPSVAVTDTQYF.

This chain links TRBV28 with TRBJ2-3; 7 bases match TRBD2. Trimming at V came to 4 bases and at J to 2 bases, leaving 9 bases not matched to a gene. Germline V lookup: CDR1 MDHEN, CDR2 SYDVKM. The length of the CDR3 is 16 residues. The CDR3 DNA reads as TGTGCCAGCAGTTCTTCCCGGGACTATTACACAGATACGCAGTATTTT. It codes for CASSSSRDYYTDTQYF.

The chain uses TRBV10-3 and TRBJ2-3, with TRBD1 as a possible D gene (5 bases). This CDR3 has 13 amino acids. Trimming removed 5 bases at V and 3 bases at J, with 9 bases between. CDR1 and CDR2 (germline): ENHRY, SYGVKD. The CDR3 coding sequence is TGTGCCATCAGTCAGGGAAGAACAGATACGCAGTATTTT. It codes for CAISQGRTDTQYF.

The V call is TRBV7-9, the J call TRBJ1-2; TRBD1 might be the D (6 bases). The CDR3 covers 15 residues. V was shortened by 6 bases and J by 2 bases, with 16 bases between the two germline ends. Germline V gene lookup returns CDR1 SEHNR and CDR2 FQNEAQ (reference sequence). CDR3 amino acids: CASSQTRGKNYGYTF. Here the CDR3 DNA reads TGTGCCAGCAGTCAGACGAGGGGGAAGAACTATGGCTACACCTTC.

This rearrangement joins TRBV4-1 to TRBJ2-7, with no clear D. The CDR3 extends over 14 amino acids. From germline, CDR1 is MGHRA and CDR2 YSYEKL. Trimming shortened V by 1 base and J by 7 bases, and 14 bases separated the two germline ends. The CDR3 region is CASSQAALMEEQYF. DNA for the CDR3: TGCGCCAGCAGCCAAGCCGCCTTGATGGAGGAGCAGTACTTC.

The J gene is TRBJ2-1, the V gene TRBV7-2; 10 bases map to TRBD1. CDR1 and CDR2 from the germline V gene are SGHTA and FQGNSA. This CDR3 has 14 residues. J lost 8 bases, V lost 6 bases, and 7 bases had no gene match. The CDR3, as DNA: TGTGCCAGCAGACTGGACAGGGGGGCCGATGAGCAGTTCTTC. It encodes CASRLDRGADEQFF.

The gene calls are TRBV6-5 and TRBJ1-4; D may be TRBD1 (5 bases). The germline V gene encodes CDR1 MNHEY and CDR2 SVGAGI. This CDR3 contains 14 residues. Trimming cost V 0 bases and J 8 bases, with 10 bases left between them. CDR3 coding DNA: TGTGCCAGCAGTTACTCACAGGTCCGCGAAAAACTGTTTTTT. This sequence encodes CASSYSQVREKLFF.

V usage is TRBV6-1 and J usage is TRBJ2-3; no definite D call. V was shortened by 8 bases and J by 0 bases, with 9 bases between the two germline ends. Germline V gene lookup returns CDR1 MNHNS and CDR2 SASEGT. The CDR3 has 13 amino acids. CDR3 nucleotide sequence: TGTGCCAGCTCAAGCACTAGCACAGATACGCAGTATTTT. Protein sequence: CASSSTSTDTQYF.

This clone has more than one count but fewer than ten. V is TRBV2 and J is TRBJ2-2; 8 bases match TRBD1. The germline gives CDR1 SNHLY, CDR2 FYNNEI. After removal of 3 bases from V and 3 bases from J, the junction contained 3 bases not matched to a gene. CDR3 length: 15 residues. CDR3 nucleotide sequence: TGTGCCAGCAGTGAGATGGACAGGGACACCGGGGAGCTGTTTTTT. As protein: CASSEMDRDTGELFF. Full variable domain (outside the CDR3, taken from reference TRBV2 and TRBJ2-2): EPEVTQTPSHQVTQMGQEVILRCVPISNHLYFYWYRQILGQKVEFLVSFYNNEISEKSEIFDDQFSVERPDGSNFTLKIRSTKLEDSAMYFCASSEMDRDTGELFFGEGSRLTVL.

This clone was recorded only once. The V call is TRBV28, the J call TRBJ2-3, with 9 bases matching TRBD1. In germline, CDR1 is MDHEN, CDR2 SYDVKM. The length of the CDR3 is 16 residues. The ends lost 2 bases at V and 1 base at J; junction bases unmatched: 4. Here the CDR3 reads CASSLPGQGRTDTQYF. In nucleotides, the CDR3 is TGTGCCAGCAGTTTACCGGGACAGGGACGCACAGATACGCAGTATTTT.